Presented here are 30 T cell receptor beta chains from one specimen sequenced in a study of blood T cell repertoires in COVID-19. Assay: immunoSEQ multiplex PCR; the TCRdb copy retains only in-frame clones and omits some. The table has around 100,000 clones, roughly 84% seen once; the top ten hold under 2%. Input material: peripheral blood. The receptors originated from an older man with active or convalescent COVID-19.

This chain connects TRBV7-2 to TRBJ2-1; D uncertain. The CDR3 has 13 amino acids. CDR1 SGHTA and CDR2 FQGNSA come from the germline V gene. The V and J ends lost 2 bases and 6 bases respectively, with 8 bases between them. In DNA, the CDR3 is TGTGCCAGCAGCTTACGACACAGCAATGAGCAGTTCTTC. Protein sequence: CASSLRHSNEQFF.

The chain recombines TRBV27 with TRBJ1-2, with TRBD1 matching over 9 bases. The CDR3 loop spans 14 amino acids. CDR1 is MNHEY, CDR2 SMNVEV, per germline (reference sequence). With V trimmed by 0 bases and J by 7 bases, 3 bases remained unmatched. The chain's CDR3 is CASSLSDRGFGYTF. CDR3 in DNA: TGTGCCAGCAGTTTATCGGACAGGGGTTTTGGCTACACCTTC.

The chain uses TRBV30 and TRBJ1-5; 8 positions match TRBD1. The CDR3 length is 16 residues. Germline V gene data show CDR1 as GTSNPN and CDR2 as SVGIG (reference sequence). Trimming cost V 4 bases and J 3 bases; bases outside gene matches: 11. CDR3 coding DNA: TGTGCCTGGACCAATTCCGGGACAGGCTACAATCAGCCCCAGCATTTT. This translates into CAWTNSGTGYNQPQHF.

The sample holds many counts of this clone. V is TRBV28 and J is TRBJ2-6, with D possibly TRBD1 on 6 matching bases. The length of the CDR3 is 18 residues. Trimming removed 6 bases from V and 0 bases from J, with 18 bases in between. The germline gives CDR1 MDHEN, CDR2 SYDVKM. The CDR3 sequence: CASSPLTGGRSGANVLTF. CDR3 in DNA: TGTGCCAGCAGCCCATTGACAGGAGGTCGCTCTGGGGCCAACGTCCTGACTTTC.

The chain combines TRBV18 with TRBJ2-7; tentative D call: TRBD1 (5 bases). CDR1 KGHSH and CDR2 LQKENI come from the germline V gene. The length of the CDR3 is 14 residues. V was pared by 6 bases and J by 2 bases, with 14 bases between. The CDR3 DNA is TGTGCCAGCTCCCCAAGGGGTCCACCCTACGAGCAGTACTTC. It encodes CASSPRGPPYEQYF.

The rearrangement links TRBV2 to TRBJ1-2, with D tentatively TRBD1 (6 bases). Deletions cut 4 bases from V and 3 bases from J, with 12 bases between. This CDR3 region has 14 residues. Looked up from germline, CDR1 is SNHLY and CDR2 is FYNNEI. Here the CDR3 reads CASSAEQGHYGYTF. As DNA, the CDR3 is TGTGCCAGCAGTGCGGAACAGGGCCACTATGGCTACACCTTC. The full variable domain, with the rest looked up from reference TRBV2 and TRBJ1-2, is EPEVTQTPSHQVTQMGQEVILRCVPISNHLYFYWYRQILGQKVEFLVSFYNNEISEKSEIFDDQFSVERPDGSNFTLKIRSTKLEDSAMYFCASSAEQGHYGYTFGSGTRLTVV.

V is TRBV7-2 and J is TRBJ1-6; 7 bases match TRBD1. J gave up 8 bases and V 6 bases, and 7 bases lay outside the gene matches. The germline CDR1 and CDR2 sequences are SGHTA and FQGNSA. The CDR3 is 14 amino acids. CDR3 bases: TGTGCCAGCAGACAGGGGATAGAATATTCACCCCTCCACTTT. Its translation is CASRQGIEYSPLHF. Full variable domain (outside the CDR3, taken from reference TRBV7-2 and TRBJ1-6): GAGVSQSPSNKVTEKGKDVELRCDPISGHTALYWYRQSLGQGLEFLIYFQGNSAPDKSGLPSDRFSAERTGGSVSTLTIQRTQQEDSAVYLCASRQGIEYSPLHFGNGTRLTVT.

The chain links TRBV19 to TRBJ2-7; tentative D call: TRBD1 (5 bases). Germline CDR1 reads LNHDA; CDR2 reads SQIVND (reference sequence). The CDR3 loop spans 15 amino acids. The ends were cut back, 5 bases at V and 4 bases at J, with 18 bases in the middle. The CDR3 DNA sequence: TGTGCCAGTAGTGTTCAGGGCCATGGAACTTACGAGCAGTACTTC. This translates into CASSVQGHGTYEQYF.

The chain uses TRBV7-2 and TRBJ2-7, with D possibly matching TRBD2 (6 bases). In germline, CDR1 is SGHTA, CDR2 FQGNSA. The V end lost 3 bases, the J end lost 0 bases, and 9 bases lay between the germline ends. The CDR3 has 14 residues. CDR3 nucleotide sequence: TGTGCCAGCAGCTTGGGCGGGGCCTCCTACGAGCAGTACTTC. Amino acids: CASSLGGASYEQYF.

V usage is TRBV28 and J usage is TRBJ1-1; TRBD1 might be the D (5 bases). V was pared by 3 bases and J by 4 bases, with 6 bases between. The CDR3 runs 12 residues. Germline V gene sequence: CDR1 MDHEN, CDR2 SYDVKM. DNA of the CDR3: TGTGCCAGCAGTTTCAGGGTCACTGAAGCTTTCTTT. Residues: CASSFRVTEAFF.

CDR3 nucleotides: TGTGCCAGCAGGTCCGGGACTAGCTCCTACAATGAGCAGTTCTTC. As protein: CASRSGTSSYNEQFF. The chain recombines TRBV7-2 with TRBJ2-1, with 8 bases lining up with TRBD2. From germline, CDR1 is SGHTA and CDR2 FQGNSA. CDR3 length: 15 amino acids. Trimming took 6 bases from V and 0 from J; bases not matched to a gene: 4. Full variable domain (rest looked up from reference TRBV7-2 and TRBJ2-1): GAGVSQSPSNKVTEKGKDVELRCDPISGHTALYWYRQSLGQGLEFLIYFQGNSAPDKSGLPSDRFSAERTGGSVSTLTIQRTQQEDSAVYLCASRSGTSSYNEQFFGPGTRLTVL.

The chain's CDR3 is CSASLAPTDTQYF. In nucleotides, the CDR3 is TGCAGTGCTAGTTTGGCTCCCACAGATACGCAGTATTTT. This sequence joins TRBV20-1 and TRBJ2-3; D not certain. The CDR3 has 13 amino acids. V lost 3 bases and J 2 bases, leaving 9 bases between the germline ends. The germline V gene encodes CDR1 DFQATT and CDR2 SNEGSKA (reference sequence).

The chain uses TRBV2 and TRBJ2-1; 16 bases align to TRBD2. Germline CDR1 SNHLY, CDR2 FYNNEI. The CDR3 length is 18 residues. The trim removed 3 bases at V and 6 bases at J, leaving 8 bases unmatched. CDR3: CASSELLGLAGGSNEQFF. CDR3 coding DNA: TGTGCCAGCAGTGAGTTGTTGGGACTAGCGGGGGGGAGCAATGAGCAGTTCTTC.

This chain uses TRBV6-6 with TRBJ1-2, with a tentative D call TRBD1 (6 bases). CDR1 and CDR2 (germline): MNHNY, SVGAGI (reference sequence). The V gene lost 5 bases and the J gene lost 3 bases, with 10 bases spanning the gap. The CDR3 length is 13 residues. The CDR3 coding sequence is TGTGCCAGCAGTGTACAGGGAGACTATGGCTACACCTTC. Translation: CASSVQGDYGYTF.

The chain carries TRBV2 and TRBJ2-7; no reliable D call. V lost 4 bases and J 2 bases, leaving 9 bases between the germline ends. The CDR3 extends over 13 amino acids. CDR1 SNHLY and CDR2 FYNNEI come from the germline V gene. The CDR3 DNA sequence: TGTGCCAGCAGTGGATCAGGCGCCTACGAGCAGTACTTC. Residues: CASSGSGAYEQYF.

This chain connects TRBV18 to TRBJ1-6; TRBD1 aligns across 10 bases. The CDR3 has 15 amino acids. Trimming removed 1 base from V and 10 bases from J; junction bases left unmatched: 4. Germline CDR1 reads KGHSH; CDR2 reads LQKENI. CDR3 protein: CASSPRTGGESPLHF. The CDR3 coding sequence is TGTGCCAGCTCACCACGGACAGGGGGGGAATCACCCCTCCACTTT.

The rearrangement uses TRBV5-1 and TRBJ1-5; the match to TRBD1 covers 11 bases. From germline, CDR1 is SGHRS and CDR2 YFSETQ. This CDR3 has 16 amino acids. Trimming removed 4 bases from V and 6 bases from J; junction bases left unmatched: 9. The CDR3 bases are TGCGCCAGCAGCATGGATCCGGGACAGGGGGTTCAGCCCCAGCATTTT. Its protein product is CASSMDPGQGVQPQHF.

The chain couples TRBV6-5 to TRBJ1-5, with a weak D call TRBD1 (5 bases). Trimming stripped 6 bases from V and 4 bases from J, with 10 bases between. Germline V gives CDR1 MNHEY, CDR2 SVGAGI. There are 13 residues in the CDR3. CDR3 DNA sequence: TGTGCCAGCAGCGGCAGGGCGAATCAGCCCCAGCATTTT. Its protein is CASSGRANQPQHF.

The chain recombines TRBV11-1 with TRBJ1-2; no definite D call. This CDR3 is 13 amino acids long. V was clipped by 5 bases and J by 4 bases, with 11 bases between them. Looked up from germline, CDR1 is SGHAT and CDR2 is FQDESV (reference sequence). CDR3 in DNA: TGTGCCAGCAGCCCGGGTGAGTCCTATGGCTACACCTTC. Translation: CASSPGESYGYTF. Drawing the rest from reference TRBV11-1 and TRBJ1-2, the complete variable domain is EAEVAQSPRYKITEKSQAVAFWCDPISGHATLYWYRQILGQGPELLVQFQDESVVDDSQLPKDRFSAERLKGVDSTLKIQPAELGDSAMYLCASSPGESYGYTFGSGTRLTVV.

The V gene is TRBV6-2 or TRBV6-3, the J gene TRBJ1-2; 9 nucleotides align to TRBD1. This CDR3 has 14 amino acids. CDR1 is MNHEY, CDR2 SVGEGT, per germline. J was trimmed by 7 bases and V by 4 bases; bases with no gene match: 7. The CDR3 reads CASSFTDRGTGYTF. CDR3 bases: TGTGCCAGCAGTTTTACGGACAGGGGAACTGGCTACACCTTC.

The chain links TRBV15 to TRBJ2-2, with D tentatively TRBD2 (6 bases). V gave up 6 bases and J gave up 3 bases, with 11 bases separating them. CDR3 size: 14 residues. The germline CDR1 and CDR2 sequences are LNHNV and YYDKDF (reference sequence). The CDR3 DNA reads TGTGCCACCAGAGAGTGGAGGGACACCGGGGAGCTGTTTTTT. Protein sequence: CATREWRDTGELFF. Filled out from reference TRBV15 and TRBJ2-2, the complete variable domain reads DAMVIQNPRYQVTQFGKPVTLSCSQTLNHNVMYWYQQKSSQAPKLLFHYYDKDFNNEADTPDNFQSRRPNTSFCFLDIRSPGLGDTAMYLCATREWRDTGELFFGEGSRLTVL.

This chain uses TRBV5-1 with TRBJ1-1; TRBD1 matches 7 bases. Germline V gene sequence: CDR1 SGHRS, CDR2 YFSETQ. V shed 3 bases, J shed 7 bases, and the junction held 9 bases outside the gene matches. This CDR3 is 14 amino acids long. The CDR3 nucleotides are TGCGCCAGCAGCTCGGTAGGGGGCAGCCGTGAAGCTTTCTTT. Its protein is CASSSVGGSREAFF.

This clone was seen once. This rearrangement joins TRBV18 to TRBJ1-1; TRBD1 matches at 7 bases. The trim removed 2 bases at V and 1 base at J, leaving 7 bases unmatched. This CDR3 contains 16 residues. The germline V gene has CDR1 KGHSH and CDR2 LQKENI. This CDR3 is CASSPGVAGGNTEAFF. Written as DNA, the CDR3 is TGTGCCAGCTCACCAGGAGTTGCAGGGGGGAACACTGAAGCTTTCTTT.

The chain couples TRBV9 to TRBJ1-2; D gene unclear. V was clipped by 3 bases and J by 5 bases, with 14 bases between them. CDR3 length equals 14 residues. Germline-derived CDR1 and CDR2 are SGDLS and YYNGEE. Written as DNA, the CDR3 is TGTGCCAGCAGCGGGGAGAGTATCGGGTATGGCTACACCTTC. Its translation: CASSGESIGYGYTF.

The V and J genes are TRBV6-2 or TRBV6-3 and TRBJ2-1, with 8 bases matching TRBD2. Germline loops: CDR1 MNHEY, CDR2 SVGEGT. V trimming: 6 bases; J trimming: 0 bases; junction bases outside the gene matches: 7. The CDR3 covers 16 residues. The DNA for the CDR3 is TGTGCCAGCAGCCGGGGGGGGGCGAGCTCCTACAATGAGCAGTTCTTC. Translated: CASSRGGASSYNEQFF.

The chain is built from TRBV4-2 and TRBJ1-5; a weak D match, TRBD1 (5 bases). In germline, CDR1 is LGHNA, CDR2 YNFKEQ. Trimming pared 1 base from V and 5 bases from J, leaving 12 bases between. CDR3 length: 15 amino acids. CDR3 loop: CASSQGAGKDQPQHF. CDR3 nucleotide sequence: TGTGCCAGCAGCCAAGGTGCAGGGAAAGATCAGCCCCAGCATTTT.

The chain employs TRBV30 and TRBJ1-4, with D unclear. Deletions cut 2 bases from V and 1 base from J, with 8 bases between. The CDR3 is 14 amino acids. Germline V gene sequence: CDR1 GTSNPN, CDR2 SVGIG (reference sequence). The CDR3 region has the DNA TGTGCCTGGAGTCTCGGGTTAACTAATGAAAAACTGTTTTTT. This translates into CAWSLGLTNEKLFF.

The chain joins TRBV28 to TRBJ2-3; 9 nucleotides match TRBD1. There are 15 residues in the CDR3. V dropped 6 bases and J dropped 4; count of bases not matched to a gene: 8. Per germline, CDR1 MDHEN and CDR2 SYDVKM. The CDR3 DNA follows: TGTGCCAGCAGCCGGGGGGACAGGGTGGCAGATACGCAGTATTTT. It encodes CASSRGDRVADTQYF. Supplemented by reference TRBV28 and TRBJ2-3, the full variable domain reads DVKVTQSSRYLVKRTGEKVFLECVQDMDHENMFWYRQDPGLGLRLIYFSYDVKMKEKGDIPEGYSVSREKKERFSLILESASTNQTSMYLCASSRGDRVADTQYFGPGTRLTVL.

The rearrangement joins TRBV3-1 (or the pseudogene TRBV3-2) to TRBJ2-1; TRBD1 is a possible D gene (5 bases). The CDR3 has 15 residues. The germline gives CDR1 LGHDT, CDR2 YNNKEL (reference sequence). Trimming removed 0 bases from V and 12 bases from J, with 18 bases in between. CDR3 amino acids: CASSQEPLQGRRQFF. The CDR3 DNA sequence: TGTGCCAGCAGCCAAGAACCCCTTCAGGGTCGGAGGCAGTTCTTC.

The table lists this clone with a count of one. The chain employs TRBV18 and TRBJ1-4; 7 nucleotides line up with TRBD1. The CDR3 extends over 13 amino acids. V dropped 10 bases and J dropped 2; count of bases not matched to a gene: 4. In germline, CDR1 is KGHSH, CDR2 LQKENI. CDR3: CATSTGTNEKLFF. The CDR3 DNA is TGTGCCACGTCGACAGGGACTAATGAAAAACTGTTTTTT.